In this sample, the clone carrying this T cell receptor (beta chain) turned up a few times. CDR3 length: 15 residues. V was pared by 8 bases and J by 2 bases, with 8 bases of the junction left unmatched. CDR1 MDHEN and CDR2 SYDVKM come from the germline V gene. These data come from a study of blood T cell repertoires in COVID-19. Study-level background: T cells, B-cell-depleted T cells, or PBMCs provided the cDNA or gDNA that served as material.

Profiling relied on immunoSEQ multiplex PCR, and the TCRdb table lists in-frame clones only, not all of them. The sample consists of roughly 100,000 clones, more than 75% of them appearing once. Specimen: peripheral blood. J is TRBJ2-7 and V is TRBV28; 11 bases line up with TRBD2. The sequence was collected from a human donor in a cohort sampled during active COVID-19. CDR3 protein: CASGDPLAGAYEQYF. The CDR3 bases are TGTGCCAGCGGCGACCCACTAGCGGGAGCCTACGAGCAGTACTTC.